This T cell receptor beta chain was observed in a study of T cell clones after liver transplantation. Overall study context: Samples came pre-transplant, pre-randomization before withdrawal, and post-randomization after withdrawal ended. Study-wide results and caveats: Post-transplant time points were not standardized, so conclusions are preliminary. In two subjects, few donor cells limited the measurable donor-reactive repertoire. Rather than being deleted, graft donor-reactive T cells may have moved into the graft.

Data came from immunoSEQ multiplex PCR; TCRdb stores just in-frame clones and leaves some out. This repertoire shows tens of thousands of clones, around 80% found once; its top ten account for about 0.79%. With respect to this clone: The antigen is not known.

The CDR3 is 17 amino acids. Germline V CDR1 and CDR2: MDHEN, SYDVKM. V was trimmed by 5 bases and J by 1 base, leaving 18 bases between them. The chain joins TRBV28 to TRBJ1-5; no firm D call. The input for sequencing was CD4+ T cells from blood, taken 12 months after liver transplant. The TCR sequence derives from a human patient who received a liver transplant. Some T cells may arise from the graft donor. CDR3 DNA sequence: TGTGCCAGCAGTGGGCTAGGGTTTTTAGGGAGCAATCAGCCCCAGCATTTT. Amino acid sequence: CASSGLGFLGSNQPQHF.